This T cell receptor (beta chain) was retrieved from a study of post-analysis software for immune sequencing data (dated by TCRdb to 2013 to 2016). About the full investigation: Disease courses on record covered relapsing-remitting, secondary progressive and progressive-relapsing multiple sclerosis, though some patients had no subtype annotation. Patient repertoires were compared against around 10 previously published healthy control repertoires from donors aged roughly 6 to 26 years. A subset of samples was prepared in parallel using single-end sample barcoding, then pooled and co-amplified after Illumina adapter ligation.

What the research found in general, with its limitations: The control group was slightly older than the multiple sclerosis patient group. Significantly higher frequencies in patients than in controls were found for roughly 5 TRBV segments, including TRBV5-6, TRBV5-1 and TRBV20-1. When samples were clustered directly using the F measure, samples prepared in the same batch co-clustered strongly, which prompted a batch-effect correction. Normalized Chao1 diversity was significantly lower in multiple sclerosis patients than controls, suggesting substantial peripheral T-cell clonal expansion.

With respect to this clonotype: What antigen it recognizes has not been identified. Base qualities are not at hand, and no much larger clone is one base apart.

V is pruned by 4 bases and J by 4 bases, leaving 6 bases of the junction without a gene match. Based on the germline V gene (reference sequence), the CDR1 and CDR2 sequences are SEHNR and FQNEAQ. From the cysteine up to the phenylalanine, the CDR3 has a length of 15 residues. Kept here is only the CDR3 DNA, which spans 45 bases and is read in frame from base 1. TCR beta repertoires were profiled from peripheral blood of 10 to 15 young patients with multiple sclerosis to demonstrate the VDJtools post-analysis software. The multiple sclerosis patients were children and adolescents between about 6 and 16 years of age. The library was produced with PCR. TCRdb lists the instrument as Illumina HiSeq 2500. To reduce PCR and sequencing biases, unique molecular identifiers were incorporated into the TCR beta cDNA libraries. Every 1 to 10 million input T cells yielded approximately 500,000 cDNA molecules, meaning each molecule approximated one T cell. Patient libraries were prepared and sequenced with the same protocol used for the earlier healthy control dataset. Within a given batch, samples were prepared together, multiplexed and sequenced on the same HiSeq lane. The published analysis was carried out like this. Raw barcoded reads were processed with MIGEC, and single-read molecular identifier groups were discarded before consensus assembly and CDR3 extraction. Clonotype tables were post-analysed with VDJtools, and diversity was normalized by down-sampling all datasets to the smallest sample size. Repertoire overlap clustering matched CDR3 amino acid but not nucleotide sequences to correct batch-related cross-sample contamination. TCRdb applied fastp at Q25 and MiXCR to the public reads, then kept only in-frame beta chains. One record per CDR3 amino acid sequence lists the most common genes and DNA. The V and J calls and clone size are TCRdb's, not the authors'. In all, the sample holds some 890,000 distinct CDR3 sequences, and roughly 50% of those were seen once. Approximately 4.3% of the sample comes from the top ten.

The V gene is TRBV7-9 and the J gene is TRBJ2-1, with 8 bases aligning to TRBD2. The sequencing input was blood. The origin of this receptor is a girl aged 10 to 17 with multiple sclerosis. DNA sequence: TGTGCCAGCAGCTCGCTCCAGCGGGAGTACAATGAGCAGTTCTTC. It translates to CASSSLQREYNEQFF.